The 21 T cell receptor beta chains listed next were all sequenced from one sample in a study of beta chain features in type 1 diabetes. Study-wide results and caveats: TCRB CDR3s from Type 1 diabetes patients were moderately but significantly shorter in all four CD4+ subsets.

The authors reverse transcribed all of the isolated RNA, so sequencing captured expressed TCRB transcripts. Produced via immunoSEQ multiplex PCR; TCRdb's table is partial and in-frame only. The table shows 130,000 to 150,000 clones, with about 13% occurring only once. The antigens these receptors bind are not known. Input material: central memory CD4+ T cells from blood. All receptors derive from a young man with type 1 diabetes.

This clone occurred a few times. V and J are TRBV5-1 and TRBJ2-1; D is possibly TRBD1 (5 bases). The CDR3 contains 15 residues. Germline V gives CDR1 SGHRS, CDR2 YFSETQ. Trimming cost V 0 bases and J 2 bases, with 9 bases left between them. The DNA of the CDR3 is TGCGCCAGCAGCTTGGTAGGGGTTGCCTACAATGAGCAGTTCTTC. This sequence encodes CASSLVGVAYNEQFF.

V and J are TRBV5-6 and TRBJ1-1; D uncertain. The V end lost 0 bases, the J end lost 2 bases, and 5 bases lay between the germline ends. The CDR3 covers 13 residues. The V gene's germline CDR1 is SGHDT and CDR2 YYEEEE. CDR3 amino acids: CASSLAVNTEAFF. CDR3 DNA: TGTGCCAGCAGCTTGGCAGTTAACACTGAAGCTTTCTTT.

The chain combines TRBV30 with TRBJ2-2, with 7 bases identical to TRBD1. V was clipped by 4 bases and J by 5 bases; unmatched bases: 7. This CDR3 is built from 14 residues. Germline assignment: CDR1 GTSNPN and CDR2 SVGIG (reference sequence). CDR3 DNA sequence: TGTGCCTGGAAACAGGGGCTGGGGACCGGGGAGCTGTTTTTT. This translates into CAWKQGLGTGELFF.

The genes are TRBV4-1 and TRBJ1-5; the D gene is possibly TRBD1 (6 bases). Per germline, CDR1 MGHRA and CDR2 YSYEKL. Trimming cost V 3 bases and J 4 bases, with 16 bases left between them. This CDR3 is 16 amino acids long. DNA for the CDR3: TGCGCCAGCAGCCAGGGGGGCGGCAGCGTTAATCAGCCCCAGCATTTT. Translated, it gives CASSQGGGSVNQPQHF.

The chain is built from TRBV5-4 and TRBJ2-7, with TRBD2 identical over 8 bases. With 0 bases clipped from V and 5 bases from J, the junction kept 10 bases outside the gene matches. Germline V gene lookup returns CDR1 SGHNT and CDR2 YYREEE (reference sequence). This CDR3 comprises 16 residues. Here the CDR3 reads CASSLDPGLEFNEQYF. The CDR3, as DNA: TGTGCCAGCAGCTTGGACCCGGGACTAGAGTTTAACGAGCAGTACTTC.

The chain recombines TRBV27 with TRBJ2-5; maybe TRBD2 (5 bases). V lost 6 bases to trimming and J lost 5 bases, with 13 bases between them. Germline CDR1 reads MNHEY; CDR2 reads SMNVEV (reference sequence). This CDR3 is 13 amino acids long. CDR3 region: CASSRTSQETQYF. In nucleotides, the CDR3 is TGTGCCAGCAGCCGTACTAGTCAGGAGACCCAGTACTTC.

This clone was observed a few times. The chain uses TRBV5-4 and TRBJ1-4, with D maybe TRBD1 (5 bases). In germline, CDR1 is SGHNT, CDR2 YYREEE (reference sequence). V shed 4 bases and J shed 8 bases, with 18 bases lying between them. The CDR3 has 15 residues. The CDR3 loop reads CASSVDSANTEKLFF. In DNA form, the CDR3 reads TGTGCCAGCAGCGTAGACAGCGCCAATACCGAAAAACTGTTTTTT.

The genes are TRBV6-5 and TRBJ1-1; the match to TRBD1 covers 7 bases. CDR3 size: 15 residues. The germline gives CDR1 MNHEY, CDR2 SVGAGI. Trimming cost V 8 bases and J 1 base; bases outside gene matches: 10. Written as DNA, the CDR3 is TGTGCCAGCCTCCCTCAGGGGACAGCGAACACTGAAGCTTTCTTT. As protein: CASLPQGTANTEAFF.

This clone was observed many times. This chain joins TRBV7-2 and TRBJ2-1; D gene unclear. V was pared by 5 bases and J by 4 bases, with 12 bases between. Germline V gives CDR1 SGHTA, CDR2 FQGNSA. The CDR3 extends over 14 amino acids. CDR3 nucleotides: TGTGCCAGCAGCCGTAAATCCCAATACAATGAGCAGTTCTTC. This codes for CASSRKSQYNEQFF. Drawing the rest from reference TRBV7-2 and TRBJ2-1, the complete variable domain is GAGVSQSPSNKVTEKGKDVELRCDPISGHTALYWYRQSLGQGLEFLIYFQGNSAPDKSGLPSDRFSAERTGGSVSTLTIQRTQQEDSAVYLCASSRKSQYNEQFFGPGTRLTVL.

The rearrangement joins TRBV27 to TRBJ2-3, with no clear D. Germline V gives CDR1 MNHEY, CDR2 SMNVEV (reference sequence). The ends were cut back, 4 bases at V and 0 bases at J, with 14 bases in the middle. The CDR3 sequence is 16 residues long. The CDR3 region is CASSSPSSASTDTQYF. In nucleotides, the CDR3 is TGTGCCAGCAGTTCCCCCTCGTCTGCTAGCACAGATACGCAGTATTTT.

This clone was found many times. The rearrangement links TRBV4-1 to TRBJ2-1; 7 nucleotides agree with TRBD2. The CDR3 is 15 amino acids. The trim removed 3 bases at V and 5 bases at J, leaving 7 bases unmatched. CDR1 is MGHRA, CDR2 YSYEKL, per germline. Here the CDR3 DNA reads TGCGCCAGCAGCCACACTAGCGCAGATCACAATGAGCAGTTCTTC. Translation: CASSHTSADHNEQFF.

This clone was found a few times. The chain combines TRBV7-2 with TRBJ1-2, with no clear D. CDR1 is SGHTA, CDR2 FQGNSA, per germline. The CDR3 runs to 12 residues. Trimming removed 3 bases at V and 2 bases at J, with 4 bases between. CDR3: CASSFPNYGYTF. The CDR3 DNA reads TGTGCCAGCAGCTTCCCGAACTATGGCTACACCTTC.

The CDR3 DNA reads TGTGCCAGCAGTCGGGACAGGGTTGAAGCTTTCTTT. It specifies CASSRDRVEAFF. The chain couples TRBV6-6 to TRBJ1-1; TRBD1 agrees at 9 bases. Germline CDR1 reads MNHNY; CDR2 reads SVGAGI (reference sequence). Trimming took 5 bases from V and 7 from J; bases not matched to a gene: 2. The CDR3 has 12 amino acids.

The CDR3 sequence is CASSLQGALNTDTQYF. The CDR3 region has the DNA TGCGCCAGCAGCTTACAGGGGGCGCTTAACACAGATACGCAGTATTTT. This rearrangement joins TRBV5-1 to TRBJ2-3; 9 positions match TRBD1. The germline V gene has CDR1 SGHRS and CDR2 YFSETQ. This CDR3 contains 16 residues. V lost 2 bases and J lost 2; bases outside the gene matches: 6.

This clone was detected only a few times. The V and J genes are TRBV2 and TRBJ1-4; TRBD1 matches at 8 bases. Per the germline V gene, CDR1 is SNHLY and CDR2 is FYNNEI. Trimming at V came to 8 bases and at J to 7 bases, leaving 9 bases not matched to a gene. This CDR3 has 14 amino acids. DNA for the CDR3: TGTGCCAGCCGACAGGGGATTGGAGGTGAAAAACTGTTTTTT. It yields the protein CASRQGIGGEKLFF.

The rearrangement links TRBV2 to TRBJ1-2, with a possible D match to TRBD1 (5 bases). Germline loops: CDR1 SNHLY, CDR2 FYNNEI. The CDR3 sequence is 13 residues long. V was shortened by 1 base and J by 4 bases, with 7 bases between the two germline ends. CDR3 sequence: CASSEDRSYGYTF. Written as DNA, the CDR3 is TGTGCCAGCAGTGAAGACAGGAGCTATGGCTACACCTTC.

The table lists this clone with a few counts. Here the CDR3 DNA reads TGTGCCAGCAGCTTTGGGGAGAGCGAGACCCAGTACTTC. As protein: CASSFGESETQYF. This chain joins TRBV11-2 and TRBJ2-5; D is perhaps TRBD2 (5 bases). Germline lookup yields CDR1 SGHAT and CDR2 FQNNGV. V dropped 3 bases and J dropped 5 bases, with 10 bases sitting between them. The CDR3 has 13 amino acids.

This clone was seen ten or more times. The J gene is TRBJ2-1, the V gene TRBV28, with 8 bases that match TRBD2. V shed 6 bases, J shed 6 bases, and the junction held 13 bases outside the gene matches. CDR3 length: 16 amino acids. The germline gives CDR1 MDHEN, CDR2 SYDVKM. As DNA, the CDR3 is TGTGCCAGCAGGCCTTCAGCGGGAGAAGTTCGCAATGAGCAGTTCTTC. Protein: CASRPSAGEVRNEQFF.

This clone was found many times. The CDR3 DNA reads as TGCGCCAGCAGCTTGGGGGGACTAGCGGCGGAGACCCAGTACTTC. It translates to CASSLGGLAAETQYF. The rearrangement joins TRBV5-1 to TRBJ2-5, with TRBD2 matching 11 bases. The CDR3 has 15 amino acids. Per the germline V gene, CDR1 is SGHRS and CDR2 is YFSETQ. The V gene end was trimmed by 0 bases and the J gene end by 5 bases; junction bases not matched to a gene: 3.

V usage is TRBV6-5 and J usage is TRBJ2-3; tentatively, D is TRBD2 (7 bases). The CDR3 spans 15 residues. Trimming cost V 5 bases and J 4 bases, with 16 bases left between them. Germline V gene sequence: CDR1 MNHEY, CDR2 SVGAGI. The CDR3 sequence: CASSQQGGTADTQYF. The CDR3 DNA is TGTGCCAGCAGTCAACAGGGAGGGACGGCAGATACGCAGTATTTT.

The chain recombines TRBV28 with TRBJ1-4; no clear D gene. Looked up from germline, CDR1 is MDHEN and CDR2 is SYDVKM. V dropped 3 bases and J dropped 4 bases, with 6 bases sitting between them. CDR3 length equals 13 residues. The CDR3 nucleotides read TGTGCCAGCAGTTTGGCGGTTAATGAAAAACTGTTTTTT. Its protein product is CASSLAVNEKLFF.